The rows below give T cell receptor beta chains drawn from one sample of a study of CD8+CD57+ T cells in acquired aplastic anemia. TCRdb fed the reads into MiXCR, producing one record per CDR3 protein. The table shows 180,000 or so distinct CDR3 sequences, with around 63% occurring only once. The sample was sorted CD4+, CD8+, or CD8+CD57+ T cells (not recorded which) from PBMCs. The receptors stem from a human donor with aplastic anemia. Both conserved end residues are part of each CDR3. A D gene is named only where the DNA matches it firmly. Where a row states a size, it is once, few, many or the class of an expanded clone; other rows omit it.

d_call,j_call,v_call,clone_size,cdr3_nt,cdr3_aa
-,TRBJ1-2,TRBV6-2/TRBV6-3,many,TGTGCCAGCAGTTACCGAGGTTGGGCAGGCGAAATGGAAGGCTACACCTTC,CASSYRGWAGEMEGYTF
-,TRBJ1-2,TRBV14,-,TGTGCCAGCAGCCAGGACGCGGGCGTGGGGTATGGCTACACCTTC,CASSQDAGVGYGYTF
TRBD1,TRBJ2-1,TRBV4-2,many,TGTGCCAGCAGCCAAGATCTGGGGGACAGGGAGGGGTTCTTC,CASSQDLGDREGFF
-,TRBJ1-1,TRBV10-3,-,TGTGCCATCAGTGAGTCCGGTTCGACTGAAGCTTTCTTT,CAISESGSTEAFF
TRBD1,TRBJ1-2,TRBV7-9,-,TGTGCCAGCAGCTCAACACAGGGGCGGGATGGCTACACCTTC,CASSSTQGRDGYTF
-,TRBJ2-7,TRBV7-3,-,TGTGCCAGCAGCTTTACCGGGTCTCCCTCCTACGAGCAGTACTTC,CASSFTGSPSYEQYF
TRBD1,TRBJ1-2,TRBV10-3,-,TGTGCCATCACCATAGGACAGGGGGCAAACTATGGCTACACCTTC,CAITIGQGANYGYTF
TRBD2,TRBJ2-3,TRBV6-6,-,TGTGCCAGCAGTTACTGGACTAGCGGGGGGCCCACAGATACGCAGTATTTT,CASSYWTSGGPTDTQYF
-,TRBJ2-5,TRBV20-1,-,TGCAGTGCTAGTCGCCCTTCTGCCCGGGAGACCCAGTACTTC,CSASRPSARETQYF
-,TRBJ1-1,TRBV20-1,-,TGCAGTGGCCCACTGGGGCCATTAAACACTGAAGCTTTCTTT,CSGPLGPLNTEAFF
TRBD1,TRBJ1-5,TRBV19,-,TGTGCCAGCTTAGTAGGGGGCATAAGCAATCAGCCCCAGCATTTT,CASLVGGISNQPQHF
-,TRBJ2-5,TRBV7-9,-,TGTGCCAGCAGCTTGGCCACGGACAGCGTCGATAGGACCCAGTACTTC,CASSLATDSVDRTQYF
-,TRBJ2-5,TRBV15,few,TGTGCCACCAGCAGAGTTGGAGAGACCCAGTACTTC,CATSRVGETQYF
-,TRBJ2-7,TRBV7-9,-,TGTGCCAGCAGCTTAGACCCGGCAGGCTACGAGCAGTACTTC,CASSLDPAGYEQYF
TRBD2,TRBJ2-1,TRBV5-1,once,TGCGCCAGCAGCTTGGGAGGAGCGGGACAGCAGTTCTTC,CASSLGGAGQQFF
TRBD2,TRBJ2-1,TRBV7-9,few,TGTGCCAGCAGCCCGGGGACTAGCGGAGGCCGGGAGCAGTTCTTC,CASSPGTSGGREQFF
-,TRBJ2-7,TRBV30,many,TGTGCCTGGAGTGGGGAATACGAGCAGTACTTC,CAWSGEYEQYF
-,TRBJ2-1,TRBV2,many,TGTGCCAGCAGTCGACGGGCACAGGGTGGAGACAATGAGCAGTTCTTC,CASSRRAQGGDNEQFF
-,TRBJ1-6,TRBV5-1,-,TGCGCCAGCAGCTTGGATGGGGAGAATTCACCCCTCCACTTT,CASSLDGENSPLHF
-,TRBJ2-1,TRBV24-1,many,TGTGCCACCAGTGATTGGACAGGAGGGAATGAGCAGTTCTTC,CATSDWTGGNEQFF
-,TRBJ2-1,TRBV7-9,-,TGTGCCAGCAGCTTAGGACTAGGGCTTAGTGAGCAGTTCTTC,CASSLGLGLSEQFF
TRBD2,TRBJ2-3,TRBV10-3,-,TGTGCCATCACGACTAGCGGGGGGCTAGATACGCAGTATTTT,CAITTSGGLDTQYF
-,TRBJ2-3,TRBV5-1,-,TGCGCCAGCAGGGAGGGGGATACGCAGTATTTT,CASREGDTQYF
-,TRBJ1-2,TRBV20-1,-,TGCAGCGTCTATGACGGGGACTATGGCTACACCTTC,CSVYDGDYGYTF
-,TRBJ1-6,TRBV25-1,few,TGTGCCAGCAGTGAGCTGGGTTCTGGAACCCTCCACTTT,CASSELGSGTLHF
-,TRBJ2-1,TRBV29-1,-,TGCAGCGTTGCCGGGCTGACCTACAATGAGCAGTTCTTC,CSVAGLTYNEQFF
-,TRBJ2-4,TRBV27,-,TGTGCCAGCAGGTCCTGGGCCCTATCACCTGGAAACATTCAGTACTTC,CASRSWALSPGNIQYF
-,TRBJ2-2,TRBV10-1,-,TGCGCCAGCAGTGAGTCGAGCCGGGGTTGGACCGGGGAGCTGTTTTTT,CASSESSRGWTGELFF
-,TRBJ2-1,TRBV7-3,-,TGTGCCAGCAGCTCTCAAAGGGGACTGGGTGACAATGAGCAGTTCTTC,CASSSQRGLGDNEQFF
TRBD1,TRBJ1-6,TRBV7-9,-,TGTGCCAGCAGCTGGGACAGAATTAATTCACCCCTCCACTTT,CASSWDRINSPLHF
-,TRBJ1-2,TRBV27,many,TGTGCCAGCAGTTTATATCCGGCATCCCATGGCTACACCTTC,CASSLYPASHGYTF
-,TRBJ1-6,TRBV7-9,-,TGTGCCAGCAGCTTACAAGGACGGAATTCACCCCTCCACTTT,CASSLQGRNSPLHF
-,TRBJ1-1,TRBV20-1,few,TGCAGTGCTAGAGGCTATACTGAAGTTTTCTTT,CSARGYTEVFF
-,TRBJ1-1,TRBV19,-,TGTGCCAGTAGTTCCGCTGAAGCCTTCTTT,CASSSAEAFF
-,TRBJ1-5,TRBV19,-,TGTGCCAGCAACAGAGGGACACCAAATCATCAGCCCCAGCATTTT,CASNRGTPNHQPQHF